The following is a TCR beta chain sequence with its context. Its cognate antigen has yet to be identified. Base qualities are not at hand, and no much larger clone is one base apart. Deletion took 4 bases off V and 4 bases off J, with a span of 19 bases between the germline ends. Inclusive of the bounding cysteine and phenylalanine, the CDR3 is 16 residues long. Of all the DNA, just the CDR3 is kept, 48 bases in frame from base 1. The sample originates from a study of vaccination and CD4 T cells after COVID-19 (dated by TCRdb to 2022 to 2024). Broadly, across the study: SARS-CoV-2 positivity had been established in the convalescent patients by nasal swab PCR, and mild disease was recorded in several of these patients and severe disease in one. Post-vaccine blood samples were collected a median of about 69 days after the second vaccine dose, ranging from about 12 to 250 days. As controls, cultures received a CEFX viral epitope pool (the positive control), an HIV-1 Nef peptide pool (the negative control), or no peptide at all. Overlapping spike peptide pools from SARS-CoV-2 and from the common cold coronaviruses HCoV-NL63, HCoV-OC43 and HCoV-229E were used as culture stimuli. Two doses of either the Pfizer-BioNTech BNT162b2 vaccine (n=8) or the Moderna mRNA-1273 vaccine (n=2) were administered to participants. Post-COVID blood samples from convalescent patients were collected a median of 101 days after diagnosis, with a range of roughly 30 to 170 days. The convalescent cohort comprised six males and four females, including two Hispanic individuals, seven Caucasians, two Asians and one multiracial person. In 10 COVID-19 convalescent patients and a handful of infection-naive healthy vaccine recipients, the spike-specific CD4+ TCR repertoire before mRNA vaccination was compared with the repertoire after mRNA vaccination.

The sample's treatment or condition, from its label and the paper: roughly ten-day PBMC culture with coronavirus spike peptide pools or control peptides (ViraFEST assay). The ViraFEST assay was used in the study, in which antigen-specific T cells were expanded with peptide pools and expanded clonotypes were subsequently identified by TCR sequencing. Positive SARS-CoV-2 PCR tests in the convalescent patients dated from March to December 2020, before Alpha, Beta and Delta variants emerged in the United States. Approximately 1.8 million PBMCs per well were cultured in IMDM with 5% human AB serum and 8 to 10 IU/ml IL-2, plus 10 ug/ml peptide pools. Half of the culture medium was replaced with fresh IL-2-containing medium on days 3 and 7. CD4+ T cells were isolated after 10 days of culture through negative selection using the EasySep CD4+ T cell isolation kit. PBMCs were separated from whole blood using Ficoll-Paque Plus gradient centrifugation and then either used fresh or cryopreserved at -140C. Culture conditions were generally each tested in triplicate wells.

Library preparation employed PCR. At the Johns Hopkins FTIC core, DNA from the cultured CD4+ T cells underwent TCR sequencing with the Oncomine TCR Beta short-read assay. The QIAamp micro DNA kit was used to extract genomic DNA from the cultured CD4+ T cells. Oncomine TCR Beta libraries from cultured CD4+ T cells were pooled using unique dual indexes and sequenced on an Illumina iSeq 100. Under the source paper's analysis protocol: Non-productive sequences were filtered out, and CDR3s that did not start with C, did not end with F or W, or were shorter than 7 amino acids were discarded. Antigen-specific clonotypes were identified using the MANAFEST web application through comparison of peptide-stimulated wells with reference and other culture wells. Positive clones required FDR below 0.05, an odds ratio above 5, and productive frequency above 0.1% in at least two of three replicate wells. A clonotype counted as cross-reactive if it showed significant expansion both in the SARS-CoV-2 spike wells and in at least one common cold coronavirus spike condition. Using R version 3.6.1, CDR3 homology was evaluated through Levenshtein distances (stringdist) along with unrooted phylogenetic trees (ape). TCRdb trimmed public reads at Q25 via fastp, called clones via MiXCR and kept in-frame beta chains. Each entry merges the rows of one CDR3 protein and shows their most common DNA and genes. TCRdb, not the authors, supplied the V and J calls. The table for this sample lists more than 14,000 distinct CDR3 sequences; 48% of them were counted only once. The ten largest account for 14% of the sample.

Findings and caveats that apply to the study as a whole: Of the vaccine-specific clones in convalescent patients, 304 of 307, or nearly all, reacted only to SARS-CoV-2 spike and did not cross-react with common cold coronaviruses. Relatively few convalescent patients were included in the study, and early timepoints after natural infection were not analyzed. Although the median number of SARS-CoV-2-reactive clonotypes went up from some 23 after infection to some 40 after vaccination, the increase was not significant. Among convalescent patients, a median around 89% of the SARS-CoV-2-reactive clones seen after vaccination appeared only after vaccination, which suggests priming specific to the vaccine.

This receptor was taken from a human donor who had recovered from COVID-19. The sequencing sample was made of CD4+ T cells from blood, cultured in vitro. The sequence is built from TRBV12-3 or TRBV12-4 and TRBJ1-2; the D gene is perhaps TRBD1, from 5 matching bases. The DNA is as follows: TGTGCCAGCAGTTCCCGGGGGGTTGGGGACCTCTATGGCTACACCTTC. Translated, this is CASSSRGVGDLYGYTF.